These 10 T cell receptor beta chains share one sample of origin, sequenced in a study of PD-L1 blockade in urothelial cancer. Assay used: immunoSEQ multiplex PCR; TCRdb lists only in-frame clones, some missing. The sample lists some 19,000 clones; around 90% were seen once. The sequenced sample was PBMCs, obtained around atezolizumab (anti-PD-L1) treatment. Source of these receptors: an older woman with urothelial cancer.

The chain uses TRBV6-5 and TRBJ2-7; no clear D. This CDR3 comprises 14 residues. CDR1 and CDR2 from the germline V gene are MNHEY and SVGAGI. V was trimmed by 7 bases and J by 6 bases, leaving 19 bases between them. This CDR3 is CASTLLLPPGEQYF. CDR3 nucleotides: TGTGCCAGCACCCTACTACTCCCGCCGGGCGAGCAGTACTTC.

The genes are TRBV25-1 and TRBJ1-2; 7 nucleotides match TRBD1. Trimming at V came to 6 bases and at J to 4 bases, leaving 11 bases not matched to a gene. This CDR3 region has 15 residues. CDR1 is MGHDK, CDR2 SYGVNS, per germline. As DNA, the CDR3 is TGTGCCAGCAGCACGCCCGGGACAGCTTCCTATGGCTACACCTTC. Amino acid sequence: CASSTPGTASYGYTF.

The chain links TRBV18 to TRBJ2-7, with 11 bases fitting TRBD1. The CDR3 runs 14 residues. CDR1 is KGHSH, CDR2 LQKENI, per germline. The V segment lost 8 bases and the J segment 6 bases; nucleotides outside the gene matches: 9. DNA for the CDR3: TGTGCCAGCGCCGGGACAGGGGGTCAGGCCGAGCAGTACTTC. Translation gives CASAGTGGQAEQYF.

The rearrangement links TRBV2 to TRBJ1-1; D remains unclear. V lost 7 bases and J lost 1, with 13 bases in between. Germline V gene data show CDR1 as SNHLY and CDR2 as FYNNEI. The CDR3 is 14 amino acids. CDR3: CASTWAGSNTEAFF. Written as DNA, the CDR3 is TGTGCCAGCACTTGGGCGGGGTCGAACACTGAAGCTTTCTTT.

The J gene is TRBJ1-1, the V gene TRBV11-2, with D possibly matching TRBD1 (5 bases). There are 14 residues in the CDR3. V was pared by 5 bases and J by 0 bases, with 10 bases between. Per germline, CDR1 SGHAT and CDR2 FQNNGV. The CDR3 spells CASSPGGMNTEAFF. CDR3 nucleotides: TGTGCCAGCAGCCCCGGGGGGATGAACACTGAAGCTTTCTTT. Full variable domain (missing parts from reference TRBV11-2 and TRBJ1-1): EAGVAQSPRYKIIEKRQSVAFWCNPISGHATLYWYQQILGQGPKLLIQFQNNGVVDDSQLPKDRFSAERLKGVDSTLKIQPAKLEDSAVYLCASSPGGMNTEAFFGQGTRLTVV.

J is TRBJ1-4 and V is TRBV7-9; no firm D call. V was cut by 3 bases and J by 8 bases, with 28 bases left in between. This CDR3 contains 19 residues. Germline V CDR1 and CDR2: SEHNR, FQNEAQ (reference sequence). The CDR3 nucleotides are TGTGCCAGCAGCTTTTCCGTTGGCGGCTCCGAGGAGGTTCGGGAAAAACTGTTTTTT. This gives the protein CASSFSVGGSEEVREKLFF.

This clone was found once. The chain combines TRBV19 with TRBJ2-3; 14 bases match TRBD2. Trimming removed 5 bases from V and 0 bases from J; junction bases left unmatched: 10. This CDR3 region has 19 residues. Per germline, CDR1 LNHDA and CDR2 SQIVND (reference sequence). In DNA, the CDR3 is TGTGCCAGTAGTCCGGGACTAGCGGGAGTGGTGCGGAGCACAGATACGCAGTATTTT. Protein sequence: CASSPGLAGVVRSTDTQYF.

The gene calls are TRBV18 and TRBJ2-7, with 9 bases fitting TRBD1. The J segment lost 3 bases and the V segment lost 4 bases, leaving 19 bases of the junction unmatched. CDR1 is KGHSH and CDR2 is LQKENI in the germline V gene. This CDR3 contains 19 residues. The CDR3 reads CASSLTLGRGQGSIYEQYF. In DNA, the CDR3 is TGTGCCAGCTCACTAACTCTGGGACGCGGACAGGGGTCGATCTACGAGCAGTACTTC.

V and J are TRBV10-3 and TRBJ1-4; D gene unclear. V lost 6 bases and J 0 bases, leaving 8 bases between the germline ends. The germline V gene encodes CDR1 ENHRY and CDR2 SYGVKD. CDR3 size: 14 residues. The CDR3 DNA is TGTGCCATCAGATCGGGGTCAACTAATGAAAAACTGTTTTTT. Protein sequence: CAIRSGSTNEKLFF.

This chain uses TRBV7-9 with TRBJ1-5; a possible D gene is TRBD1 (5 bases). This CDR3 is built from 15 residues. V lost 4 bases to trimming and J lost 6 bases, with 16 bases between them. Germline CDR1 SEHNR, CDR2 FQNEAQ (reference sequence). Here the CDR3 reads CASSSGGGMGQPQHF. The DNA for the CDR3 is TGTGCCAGCAGCTCGGGGGGGGGAATGGGTCAGCCCCAGCATTTT.